These T cell receptor beta chains were read from a single sample in a study of neoadjuvant anti-PD-1 for oral cavity cancer. The method was immunoSEQ multiplex PCR; TCRdb's version includes in-frame clones alone and lacks a portion of them. The repertoire consists of about 16,000 clones, with less than 80% occurring once and the leading ten covering more than 2.5%. The sequencing here drew on PBMCs, taken before nivolumab (anti-PD-1) treatment. The receptors shown here come from a person aged 35-79 years with oral cavity squamous cell carcinoma. Each CDR3 is given with its conserved first and last residue. The order of the fields is D gene, clone size, V gene, J gene, CDR3 protein, CDR3 DNA. The D gene is left open where the match is weak. Not every row has a clone size; where given, it reads once, few, many or a size class.

d_call: TRBD1
clone_size: .
v_call: TRBV2
j_call: TRBJ1-4
cdr3_aa: CASSEALAGGPAEKLFF
cdr3_nt: TGTGCCAGCAGTGAAGCGCTAGCAGGGGGCCCTGCGGAAAAACTGTTTTTT

d_call: .
clone_size: .
v_call: TRBV6-5
j_call: TRBJ1-2
cdr3_aa: CASSYSRSGGNGYTF
cdr3_nt: TGTGCCAGCAGTTACTCGAGAAGCGGAGGGAATGGCTACACCTTC

d_call: TRBD2
clone_size: .
v_call: TRBV27
j_call: TRBJ2-1
cdr3_aa: CASSLIGEGAYFSSDNEQFF
cdr3_nt: TGTGCCAGCAGTTTGATTGGGGAGGGAGCCTATTTCTCGTCGGACAATGAGCAGTTCTTC

d_call: TRBD1
clone_size: few
v_call: TRBV6-1
j_call: TRBJ1-1
cdr3_aa: CASGQGSATEAFF
cdr3_nt: TGTGCCAGCGGACAGGGCTCGGCCACTGAAGCTTTCTTT

d_call: .
clone_size: .
v_call: TRBV19
j_call: TRBJ1-5
cdr3_aa: CASTPYSGTQPQHF
cdr3_nt: TGTGCCAGTACCCCGTATTCGGGGACTCAGCCCCAGCATTTT

d_call: TRBD1
clone_size: .
v_call: TRBV10-3
j_call: TRBJ2-5
cdr3_aa: CAISADGTVQETQYF
cdr3_nt: TGTGCCATCAGTGCCGACGGGACAGTTCAAGAGACCCAGTACTTC

d_call: .
clone_size: .
v_call: TRBV10-2
j_call: TRBJ2-7
cdr3_aa: CASSEGFSVNYEQYF
cdr3_nt: TGCGCCAGCAGTGAAGGGTTTTCCGTAAACTACGAGCAGTACTTC

d_call: .
clone_size: .
v_call: TRBV9
j_call: TRBJ1-2
cdr3_aa: CASSVVSDGYTF
cdr3_nt: TGTGCCAGCAGCGTAGTGTCAGATGGCTACACCTTC

d_call: .
clone_size: .
v_call: TRBV5-4
j_call: TRBJ2-3
cdr3_aa: CASSLYTDTQYF
cdr3_nt: TGTGCCAGCAGCCTCTACACAGATACGCAGTATTTT

d_call: .
clone_size: .
v_call: TRBV4-1
j_call: TRBJ2-3
cdr3_aa: CASSPAGASDTQYF
cdr3_nt: TGCGCCAGCAGCCCCGCAGGGGCCTCAGATACGCAGTATTTT

d_call: TRBD1
clone_size: .
v_call: TRBV6-1
j_call: TRBJ1-2
cdr3_aa: CASTNTGDYGYTF
cdr3_nt: TGTGCCAGCACCAACACAGGGGACTATGGCTACACCTTC

d_call: .
clone_size: .
v_call: TRBV30
j_call: TRBJ1-2
cdr3_aa: CAWSRSGLDGYTF
cdr3_nt: TGTGCCTGGAGTCGGTCAGGGCTCGATGGCTACACCTTC

d_call: .
clone_size: .
v_call: TRBV28
j_call: TRBJ1-4
cdr3_aa: CASSLLTLDEKLFF
cdr3_nt: TGTGCCAGCAGTTTACTCACACTGGATGAAAAACTGTTTTTT

d_call: .
clone_size: .
v_call: TRBV6-1
j_call: TRBJ2-7
cdr3_aa: CASRPMASSYEQYF
cdr3_nt: TGTGCCAGCAGGCCTATGGCGAGCTCCTACGAGCAGTACTTC

d_call: .
clone_size: few
v_call: TRBV4-1
j_call: TRBJ2-5
cdr3_aa: CASSWQRQETQYF
cdr3_nt: TGCGCCAGCAGTTGGCAGCGTCAAGAGACCCAGTACTTC

d_call: .
clone_size: .
v_call: TRBV2
j_call: TRBJ2-7
cdr3_aa: CASSARGYSYEQYF
cdr3_nt: TGTGCCAGCAGTGCCCGGGGGTATTCCTACGAGCAGTACTTC

d_call: .
clone_size: .
v_call: TRBV30
j_call: TRBJ1-1
cdr3_aa: CAWSLKQGNTEAFF
cdr3_nt: TGTGCCTGGAGTTTGAAACAGGGGAACACTGAAGCTTTCTTT

d_call: .
clone_size: .
v_call: TRBV19
j_call: TRBJ2-7
cdr3_aa: CASSIVAREVFYEQYF
cdr3_nt: TGTGCCAGTAGTATCGTTGCCAGGGAGGTATTCTACGAGCAGTACTTC

d_call: .
clone_size: .
v_call: TRBV7-6
j_call: TRBJ2-1
cdr3_aa: CASSLFPAGGQFF
cdr3_nt: TGTGCCAGCAGCCTTTTTCCTGCCGGAGGACAGTTCTTC

d_call: .
clone_size: .
v_call: TRBV27
j_call: TRBJ1-2
cdr3_aa: CASSLTLPGNYGYTF
cdr3_nt: TGTGCCAGCAGTCTAACTTTGCCAGGGAACTATGGCTACACCTTC

d_call: .
clone_size: .
v_call: TRBV4-2
j_call: TRBJ2-2
cdr3_aa: CASGLGVGELFF
cdr3_nt: TGTGCCAGCGGTTTGGGTGTCGGGGAGCTGTTTTTT

d_call: TRBD1
clone_size: .
v_call: TRBV7-8
j_call: TRBJ1-1
cdr3_aa: CASSLRRQGDIAFF
cdr3_nt: TGTGCCAGCAGCTTAAGGCGACAGGGGGACATAGCTTTCTTT

d_call: .
clone_size: .
v_call: TRBV7-6
j_call: TRBJ2-7
cdr3_aa: CASSPALGLSSYEQYF
cdr3_nt: TGTGCCAGCAGCCCAGCCCTGGGACTGAGCTCCTACGAGCAGTACTTC